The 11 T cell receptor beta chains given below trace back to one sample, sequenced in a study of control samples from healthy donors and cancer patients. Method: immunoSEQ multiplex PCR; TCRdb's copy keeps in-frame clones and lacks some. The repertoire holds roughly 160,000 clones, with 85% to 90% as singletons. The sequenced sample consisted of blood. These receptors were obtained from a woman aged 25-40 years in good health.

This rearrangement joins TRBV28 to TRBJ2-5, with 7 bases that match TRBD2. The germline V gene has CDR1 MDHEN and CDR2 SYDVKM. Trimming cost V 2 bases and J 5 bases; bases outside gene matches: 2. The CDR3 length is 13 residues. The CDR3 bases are TGTGCCAGCAGTTTAATGGGGGGGGAGACCCAGTACTTC. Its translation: CASSLMGGETQYF.

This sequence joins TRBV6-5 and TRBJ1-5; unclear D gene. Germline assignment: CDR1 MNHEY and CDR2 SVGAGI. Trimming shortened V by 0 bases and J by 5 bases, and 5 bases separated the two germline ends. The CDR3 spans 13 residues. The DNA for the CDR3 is TGTGCCAGCAGTTACTCGGGAGATCAGCCCCAGCATTTT. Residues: CASSYSGDQPQHF.

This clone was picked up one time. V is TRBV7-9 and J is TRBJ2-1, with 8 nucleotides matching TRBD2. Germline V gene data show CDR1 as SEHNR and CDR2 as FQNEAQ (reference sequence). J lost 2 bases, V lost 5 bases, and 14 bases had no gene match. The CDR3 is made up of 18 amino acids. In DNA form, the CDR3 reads TGTGCCAGCAGCCCCACGGATCCCGGGACTAGGCCCTACAATGAGCAGTTCTTC. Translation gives CASSPTDPGTRPYNEQFF.

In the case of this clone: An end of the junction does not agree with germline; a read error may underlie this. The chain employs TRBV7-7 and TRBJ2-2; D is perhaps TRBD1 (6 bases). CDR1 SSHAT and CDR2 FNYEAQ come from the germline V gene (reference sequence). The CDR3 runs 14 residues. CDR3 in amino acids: CASRPTGNTGELFF. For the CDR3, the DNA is TGTGCTAGCAGGCCGACAGGGAACACCGGGGAGCTGTTTTTT.

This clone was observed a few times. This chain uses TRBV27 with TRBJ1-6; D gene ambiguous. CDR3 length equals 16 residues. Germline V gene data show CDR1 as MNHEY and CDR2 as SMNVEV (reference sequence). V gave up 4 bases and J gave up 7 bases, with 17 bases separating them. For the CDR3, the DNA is TGTGCCAGCAGTTCCACAATAGGGTCTAGAAATTCACCCCTCCACTTT. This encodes CASSSTIGSRNSPLHF.

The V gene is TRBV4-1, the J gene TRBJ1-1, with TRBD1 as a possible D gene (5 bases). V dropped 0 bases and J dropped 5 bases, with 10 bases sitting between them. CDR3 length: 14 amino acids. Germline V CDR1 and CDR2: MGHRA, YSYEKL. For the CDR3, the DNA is TGCGCCAGCAGCCAAGAAGGCGGGGGAACTGAAGCTTTCTTT. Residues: CASSQEGGGTEAFF.

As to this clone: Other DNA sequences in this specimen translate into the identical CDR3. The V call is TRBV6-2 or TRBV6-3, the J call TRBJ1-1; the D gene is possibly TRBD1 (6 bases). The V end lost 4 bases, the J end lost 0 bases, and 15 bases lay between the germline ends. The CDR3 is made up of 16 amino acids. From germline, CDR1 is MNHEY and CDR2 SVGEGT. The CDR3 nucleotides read TGTGCCAGCAGTTTAAACAGGGAAGGGATGAACACTGAAGCTTTCTTT. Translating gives CASSLNREGMNTEAFF.

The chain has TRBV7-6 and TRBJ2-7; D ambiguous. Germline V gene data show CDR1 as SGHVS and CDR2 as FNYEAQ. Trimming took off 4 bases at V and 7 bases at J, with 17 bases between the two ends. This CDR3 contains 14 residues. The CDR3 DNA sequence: TGTGCCAGCAGCTCAACTTCTTCTGGTAGGGAGCAGTACTTC. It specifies CASSSTSSGREQYF. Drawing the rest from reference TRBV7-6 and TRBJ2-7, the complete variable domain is GAGVSQSPRYKVTKRGQDVALRCDPISGHVSLYWYRQALGQGPEFLTYFNYEAQQDKSGLPNDRFSAERPEGSISTLTIQRTEQRDSAMYRCASSSTSSGREQYFGPGTRLTVT.

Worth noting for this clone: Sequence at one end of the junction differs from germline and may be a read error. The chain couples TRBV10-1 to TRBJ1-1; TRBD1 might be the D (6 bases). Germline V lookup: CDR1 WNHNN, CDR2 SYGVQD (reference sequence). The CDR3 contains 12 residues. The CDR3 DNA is TGCGCCAGCAGCCTGACAGGAACTGGAGCTTTCTTT. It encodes CASSLTGTGAFF.

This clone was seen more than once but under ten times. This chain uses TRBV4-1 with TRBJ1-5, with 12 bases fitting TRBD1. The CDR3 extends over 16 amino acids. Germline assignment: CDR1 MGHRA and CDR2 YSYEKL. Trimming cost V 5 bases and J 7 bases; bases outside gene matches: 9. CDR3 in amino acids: CASSEMGQGAWQPQHF. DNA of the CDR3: TGCGCCAGCAGCGAGATGGGACAGGGGGCTTGGCAGCCCCAGCATTTT.

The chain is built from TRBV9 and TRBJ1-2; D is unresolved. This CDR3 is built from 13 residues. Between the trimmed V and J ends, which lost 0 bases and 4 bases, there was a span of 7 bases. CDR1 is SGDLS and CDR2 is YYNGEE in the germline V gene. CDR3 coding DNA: TGTGCCAGCAGCGTAGAGGACGGCTATGGCTACACCTTC. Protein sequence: CASSVEDGYGYTF.